The clone carrying this T cell receptor beta chain was counted at least ten times. This sample is drawn from a study of T cell responses to AZD1222 COVID-19 vaccine. Sequenced by immunoSEQ multiplex PCR; TCRdb stores in-frame clones only, minus some. The table lists about 140,000 clones, roughly nine tenths of them singletons. The germline V gene encodes CDR1 MNHEY and CDR2 SVGAGI. This CDR3 is built from 14 residues. Trimming pared 11 bases from V and 6 bases from J, leaving 22 bases between. Pooling of second doses given at about 4 or about 12 weeks was done. This rearrangement joins TRBV6-5 to TRBJ1-2; weak D call: TRBD1 (5 bases). This clonotype was sampled from an adult who received the AZD1222 COVID-19 vaccine. This sample comprised peripheral blood, obtained 28 days after the second AZD1222 dose. The CDR3 DNA sequence: TGTGCCGCCTCCTCCACCCCTTCGACAGATGGCTACACCTTC. As protein: CAASSTPSTDGYTF.